This T cell receptor (beta chain) was observed in a study of T-cell memory formation after mild COVID-19. Study-level background: There were largely donor-specific TCR clusters.

The V end was cut by 4 bases, the J end by 1 base, with 20 bases between. Per germline, CDR1 SGHTA and CDR2 FQGNSA. The CDR3 has 18 residues. General observations from the study: Clonal second-wave expansions that peaked on day 37 had unconfirmed SARS-CoV-2 specificity. CD4+ clones that contracted lay mainly in CM and EM; CD8+ ones lay in EMRA.

As for this clonotype: Antigen unknown.

TCRdb used MiXCR to reprocess the 5' RACE reads, holding one entry per CDR3 protein. This sample has over 400,000 distinct CDR3 sequences, with around 22% found just once. This receptor was obtained from an adult woman who had mild COVID-19 (a few samples of this study predate the infection). Cell type and time point are not known. The V and J genes are TRBV7-2 and TRBJ2-4, with a weak D call TRBD2 (5 bases). What was sequenced was PBMCs or a T cell subset sorted from them (not recorded which). CDR3 in DNA: TGTGCCAGCAGCTCCCACTGGACTTCCCATTCGGCCAAAAACATTCAGTACTTC. Translated: CASSSHWTSHSAKNIQYF.